This T cell receptor beta chain was retrieved from a study of blood T cell repertoires in COVID-19. Study summary: The study drew acute and convalescent COVID-19 samples from the United States, Italy and Spain. PBMCs, B-cell-depleted T cells, or T cells were the source of the cDNA or gDNA that made up the material.

Original methodology: From reference gene primer amplification, estimates of nucleated cell counts were derived. Some clones are missing from TCRdb's copy, which holds only in-frame ones; the method was immunoSEQ multiplex PCR. V, J and clone size were drawn from that table, and D and trimming were deduced from the DNA. The table records 200,000 to 300,000 clones, about nine tenths of them present only once. Between the trimmed V and J ends, which lost 6 bases and 1 base, there was a span of 12 bases. This CDR3 is 14 amino acids long. CDR1 and CDR2 (germline): MGHDK, SYGVNS. Sequenced input: peripheral blood. V usage is TRBV25-1 and J usage is TRBJ1-1; D is perhaps TRBD1 (6 bases). The receptor was isolated from a middle-aged woman with acute or convalescent COVID-19. The CDR3 DNA is TGTGCCAGCAGACCCAGGGGCGGGAACACTGAAGCTTTCTTT. Residues: CASRPRGGNTEAFF.